A selection of T cell receptor beta chains follows, all from one sample in a study of cytomegalovirus exposure and HLA in healthy donors. This table comes from immunoSEQ multiplex PCR, and its TCRdb copy is limited to in-frame clones, with some not included. This table has 150,000 to 200,000 clones, approximately 80% appearing once. Sequencing was done on a sample of PBMCs. These receptors originate from a male donor in good health and CMV-seropositive. Each CDR3 is given without its conserved first and last residue. Each record gives: V gene, J gene, clone size, CDR3 protein. Only part of the rows carry a size: once, few, many, or a class if the clone is expanded.

TRBV7-9,TRBJ1-5,-,SSSLALNQPQH
TRBV14,TRBJ1-1,-,ASSPYRGTNTEAF
TRBV6-1,TRBJ2-3,-,ASTLSNTQY
TRBV7-3,TRBJ2-2,-,ASSASGRATGELF
TRBV28,TRBJ2-7,-,ASASVYEQY
TRBV25-1,TRBJ2-1,-,ASSGEGRTSSYNEQF
TRBV27,TRBJ2-7,once,ASTLGISYEQY
TRBV7-9,TRBJ2-1,few,ASSFTRGSEQF
TRBV4-2,TRBJ2-2,-,ASSQQGTGRVGNTGELF
TRBV7-3,TRBJ2-3,-,ASSAGNTDTQY
TRBV6-6,TRBJ2-3,-,ASRPSGRVGTDTQY
TRBV6-5,TRBJ1-4,-,ASSLNRVQLF
TRBV30,TRBJ2-2,-,AWSGGGASGRLGELF
TRBV7-9,TRBJ1-5,-,ASSLGAGNQPQH
TRBV7-8,TRBJ2-7,-,ASSLRWASGRSYEQY
TRBV4-2,TRBJ2-5,once,ASSRAEGREQY
TRBV19,TRBJ1-1,-,ASSIDRADTEAF